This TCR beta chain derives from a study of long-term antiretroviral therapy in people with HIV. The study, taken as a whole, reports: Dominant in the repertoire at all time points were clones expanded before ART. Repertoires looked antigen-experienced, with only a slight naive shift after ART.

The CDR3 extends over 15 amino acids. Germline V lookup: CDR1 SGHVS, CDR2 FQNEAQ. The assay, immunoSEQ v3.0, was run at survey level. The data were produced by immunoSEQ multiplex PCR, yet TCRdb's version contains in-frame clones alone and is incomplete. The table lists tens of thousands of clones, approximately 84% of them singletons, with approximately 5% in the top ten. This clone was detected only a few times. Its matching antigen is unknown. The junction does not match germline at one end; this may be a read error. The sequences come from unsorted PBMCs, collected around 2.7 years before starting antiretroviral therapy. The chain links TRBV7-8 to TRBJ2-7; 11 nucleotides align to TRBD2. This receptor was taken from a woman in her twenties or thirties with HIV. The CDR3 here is CASSLGTSGTYVQYF. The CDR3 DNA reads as TGTGCCAGCAGCCTAGGGACTAGCGGAACCTACGTGCAGTACTTC.